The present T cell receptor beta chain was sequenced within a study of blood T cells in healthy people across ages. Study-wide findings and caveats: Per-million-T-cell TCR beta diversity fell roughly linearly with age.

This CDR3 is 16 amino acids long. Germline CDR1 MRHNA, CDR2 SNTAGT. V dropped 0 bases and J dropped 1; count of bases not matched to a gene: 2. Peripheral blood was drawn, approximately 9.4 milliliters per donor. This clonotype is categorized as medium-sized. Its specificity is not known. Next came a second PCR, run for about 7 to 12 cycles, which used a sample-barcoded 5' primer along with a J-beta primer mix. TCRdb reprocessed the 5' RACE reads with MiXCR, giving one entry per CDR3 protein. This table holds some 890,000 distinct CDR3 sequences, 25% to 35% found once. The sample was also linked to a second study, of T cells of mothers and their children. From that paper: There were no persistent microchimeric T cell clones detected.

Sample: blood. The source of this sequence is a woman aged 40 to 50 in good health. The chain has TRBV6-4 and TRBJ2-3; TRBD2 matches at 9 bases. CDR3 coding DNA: TGTGCCAGCAGTGACTCAGCGGGGGGAGGCACAGATACGCAGTATTTT. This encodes CASSDSAGGGTDTQYF.